These T cell receptor beta chains were read from a single sample in a study of blood T cell repertoires in COVID-19. The method was immunoSEQ multiplex PCR; TCRdb's version includes in-frame clones alone and lacks a portion of them. The top ten clones hold approximately 8.1% of a sample with approximately 150,000 clones, 85% of them seen once. Sequencing was performed on peripheral blood. These receptors all stem from a woman aged 80 or older with COVID-19, enrolled during active disease. The conserved cysteine and the conserved F or W are not part of the CDR3 here. D genes are given only for firm matches.

D gene	V gene	J gene	CDR3 protein
.	TRBV15	TRBJ2-7	ATSREAGIYEQY
.	TRBV18	TRBJ1-1	ASSPQGENTEAF
.	TRBV27	TRBJ2-7	ASSSTGYYEQY
TRBD2	TRBV28	TRBJ2-1	ASCIRTSGISDEQF
TRBD1	TRBV6-5	TRBJ1-2	ASRPRQGPSYGYT
TRBD2	TRBV7-6	TRBJ2-5	ASSLFGDGRVETQY
.	TRBV5-8	TRBJ1-6	ASSLGGSSYNSPLH
.	TRBV9	TRBJ1-3	ASSVEGRGNSGNTIY
.	TRBV7-2	TRBJ1-2	ASSLEGLIYGYT
.	TRBV3-1/TRBV3-2	TRBJ2-7	ASSRERTSSYEQY
.	TRBV7-3	TRBJ2-7	ASGPGSYEQY
.	TRBV19	TRBJ2-3	ASSLTSTDTQY
TRBD2	TRBV27	TRBJ2-2	ASSPHPTSGRNTGELF
.	TRBV20-1	TRBJ2-3	SAQREVTQY
.	TRBV5-3	TRBJ2-7	ARSLAEGRY
TRBD2	TRBV5-1	TRBJ2-1	ASSLGLAGGPHEQF
TRBD2	TRBV6-5	TRBJ2-7	ASSYSAGGGEQY
.	TRBV28	TRBJ1-5	ASRLHTGNQPQH
.	TRBV7-2	TRBJ1-4	ASSPQLHPNEKLF
.	TRBV5-1	TRBJ2-1	ASSPDPEFREF
.	TRBV5-4	TRBJ1-2	ASSLDSYGYT
.	TRBV3-1/TRBV3-2	TRBJ2-5	ASSHPRGTQY
.	TRBV15	TRBJ1-5	ATNSPNQPQH
.	TRBV6-5	TRBJ1-5	ASSKQGHQPQH
.	TRBV7-2	TRBJ1-2	ASSPQGVGGYT
.	TRBV6-1	TRBJ2-7	ASSEGPSWKAFYEQY
TRBD2	TRBV18	TRBJ2-1	ASSATSGAPYNEQF
TRBD2	TRBV5-4	TRBJ2-7	ASSPAGGPGNEQY
TRBD1	TRBV18	TRBJ2-1	ASSPRDDRGINEQF
TRBD1	TRBV4-1	TRBJ1-3	ASSLTVTGDIGNTIY
TRBD1	TRBV5-1	TRBJ1-2	ASSLGGTGLYGYT
.	TRBV7-9	TRBJ1-1	ASSLRPGPNTEAF
.	TRBV6-5	TRBJ1-3	ASSSRTRVSGNTIY
TRBD1	TRBV5-1	TRBJ1-4	ASKPGQPNEKLF
.	TRBV7-2	TRBJ1-4	ASSQGPQNEKLF
.	TRBV5-1	TRBJ2-3	ASRSWGGIGDTQY
.	TRBV2	TRBJ1-3	ASSHHPGVSGNTIY
.	TRBV6-5	TRBJ1-2	ASTRLGYGYT
.	TRBV5-1	TRBJ1-1	ASSLVGALATEAF
TRBD1	TRBV5-1	TRBJ2-4	ASTTGTGENIQY
TRBD1	TRBV2	TRBJ1-4	ASRIQGARTNEKLF
.	TRBV7-9	TRBJ1-1	ASSSDYNTEAF
.	TRBV7-9	TRBJ1-4	ASSVELNLHEKLF
TRBD2	TRBV2	TRBJ2-1	ASRIAWEGDEQF
.	TRBV11-2	TRBJ2-5	ASSWSDQETQY
TRBD1	TRBV6-5	TRBJ2-7	ASSQARGQLEQY